This section outlines one TCR beta chain sequence together with its context. The TCR beta repertoire was assessed by survey-level immunoSEQ sequencing. Clones were sequenced by immunoSEQ multiplex PCR, and TCRdb holds only the in-frame ones, with some missing. The sample has around 49,000 clones, 93% seen once. The CDR3 contains 15 residues. Germline V CDR1 and CDR2: KGHSH, LQKENI. Trimming took 2 bases from V and 1 from J; bases not matched to a gene: 1. The chain links TRBV18 to TRBJ2-2; 7 bases are a match to TRBD2. Sample: PBMCs. This TCR was recovered from a man aged 35-49 years with rheumatoid arthritis. CDR3 bases: TGTGCCAGCTCACCAGCTAGCGGGAACACCGGGGAGCTGTTTTTT. As protein: CASSPASGNTGELFF. Variable domain in full (rest from reference TRBV18 and TRBJ2-2): NAGVMQNPRHLVRRRGQEARLRCSPMKGHSHVYWYRQLPEEGLKFMVYLQKENIIDESGMPKERFSAEFPKEGPSILRIQQVVRGDSAAYFCASSPASGNTGELFFGEGSRLTVL.